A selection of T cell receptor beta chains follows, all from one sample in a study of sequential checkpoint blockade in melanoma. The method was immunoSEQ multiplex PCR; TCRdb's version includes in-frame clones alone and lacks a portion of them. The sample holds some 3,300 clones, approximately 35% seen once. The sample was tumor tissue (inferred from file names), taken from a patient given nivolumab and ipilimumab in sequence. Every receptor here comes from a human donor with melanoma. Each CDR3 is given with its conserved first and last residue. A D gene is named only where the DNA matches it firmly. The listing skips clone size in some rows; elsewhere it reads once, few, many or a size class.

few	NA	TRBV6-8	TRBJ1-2	TGTGCCAGCAGCTCTGGCTTTGGGGGCTATGGCTACACCTTC	CASSSGFGGYGYTF
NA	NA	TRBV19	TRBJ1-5	TGTGCCAGTAGTAGGACGCATAAAGGCTCAAATCAGCCCCAGCATTTT	CASSRTHKGSNQPQHF
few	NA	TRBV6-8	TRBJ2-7	TGTGCCAGCAGTTACTCGACTCCGGGGGCCACCTACGAGCAGTACTTC	CASSYSTPGATYEQYF
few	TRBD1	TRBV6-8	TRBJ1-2	TGTGCCATCAGCGGAACAGGGGACGGTGGCTACACCTTC	CAISGTGDGGYTF
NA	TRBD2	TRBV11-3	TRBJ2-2	TGTGCCAGCAGCTTAGGGTTAGCGGGAGCCACCGGGGAGCTGTTTTTT	CASSLGLAGATGELFF
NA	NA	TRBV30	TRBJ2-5	TGTGCCTGGAGTGTATGGGGAGAGACCCAGTACTTC	CAWSVWGETQYF
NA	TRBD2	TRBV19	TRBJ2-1	TGTGCCAGTAGTTTGGGGACTAGCGGTGGCGAGCAGTTCTTC	CASSLGTSGGEQFF
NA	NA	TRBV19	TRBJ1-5	TGTGCCAGTAGTACCCAGGCCCAACAGCCCCAGCATTTT	CASSTQAQQPQHF
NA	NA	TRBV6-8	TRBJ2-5	TGTGCCAGCAGTTACTCCTGGTGGGGGGAGCAAGAGACCCAGTACTTC	CASSYSWWGEQETQYF
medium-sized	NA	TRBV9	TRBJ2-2	TGTGCCAGCAGCGTAGAATCCACCGGGGAGCTGTTTTTT	CASSVESTGELFF
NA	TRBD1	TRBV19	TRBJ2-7	TGTGCCAGTAGTTCCAGACAGGGAGAGGTCTACGAGCAGTACTTC	CASSSRQGEVYEQYF
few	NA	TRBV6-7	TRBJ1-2	TGTGCCAGCAGTACAGGGTTTAACTATGGCTACACCTTC	CASSTGFNYGYTF
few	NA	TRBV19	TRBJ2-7	TGTGCCAGTAGTCCGGGGAGCGAGCAGTACTTC	CASSPGSEQYF
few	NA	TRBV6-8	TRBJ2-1	TGTGCCAGCAGTTACGACGGGGTCTGGCAGTTCTTC	CASSYDGVWQFF
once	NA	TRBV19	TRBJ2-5	TGTGCCAGTAGTATTAGCCCGGAGTACCAAGAGACCCAGTACTTC	CASSISPEYQETQYF
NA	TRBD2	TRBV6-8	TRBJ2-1	TGTGCCATCAGTGGAGATATAGCGGGCTCCTACAATGAGCAGTTCTTC	CAISGDIAGSYNEQFF
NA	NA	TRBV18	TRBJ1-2	TGTGCCAGCTCACCAACGACAGATACTAACTATGGCTACACCTTC	CASSPTTDTNYGYTF
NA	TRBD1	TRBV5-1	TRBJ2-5	TGCGCCAGCAGCCCAGGACAGGGGGCTACGGGGGAGACCCAGTACTTC	CASSPGQGATGETQYF
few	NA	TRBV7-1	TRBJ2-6	TGTGCCAGCAGCAAAGGGACCAGCTCACAAAGTCGGGCCAACGTCCTGACTTTC	CASSKGTSSQSRANVLTF
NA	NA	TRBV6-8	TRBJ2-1	TGTGCCAGCCAGGGAACTTACAATGAGCAGTTCTTC	CASQGTYNEQFF
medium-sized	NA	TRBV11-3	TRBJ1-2	TGTGCCAGCAGCCTCGGCCCTAGGGCTAACTATGGCTACACCTTC	CASSLGPRANYGYTF
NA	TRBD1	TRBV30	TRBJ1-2	TGTGCCTGGAGTCCATTAACAGGGGAAGCATATGGCTACACCTTC	CAWSPLTGEAYGYTF
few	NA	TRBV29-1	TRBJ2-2	TGCAGCGTTGAAGGCGGCCCGAACACCGGGGAGCTGTTTTTT	CSVEGGPNTGELFF
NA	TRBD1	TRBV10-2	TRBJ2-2	TGCGCCAGCAGTGGGGACAGAATTACCGGGGAGCTGTTTTTT	CASSGDRITGELFF
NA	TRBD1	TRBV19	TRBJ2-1	TGTGCCAGTAGGCCCCTGACAGGGGTCGATGAGCAGTTCTTC	CASRPLTGVDEQFF
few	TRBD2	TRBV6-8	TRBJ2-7	TGTGCCAGCAGGATGGGACTAGCGCGATACGAGCAGTACTTC	CASRMGLARYEQYF
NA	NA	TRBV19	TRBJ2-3	TGTGCCAGTAGTATAGCAGGTTCTCGCACAGATACGCAGTATTTT	CASSIAGSRTDTQYF
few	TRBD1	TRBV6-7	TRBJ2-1	TGTGCCAGCAGTTTTGCGGGACAGGGGACTAATGAGCAGTTCTTC	CASSFAGQGTNEQFF
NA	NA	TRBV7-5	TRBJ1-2	TGTGCCAGCAGCTCGTCCCGGGACAGGGGTCTGAACGGCTACACCTTC	CASSSSRDRGLNGYTF
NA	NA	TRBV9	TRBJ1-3	TGTGCCAGCAGCGTATCACCCACGCGTGGAAACACCATATATTTT	CASSVSPTRGNTIYF
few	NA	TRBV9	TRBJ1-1	TGTGCCAGCAGCGTAGGACAGTACACTGAAGCTTTCTTT	CASSVGQYTEAFF
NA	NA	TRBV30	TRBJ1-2	TGTGCCTCCACGGGAACGCGTGGCTACACCTTC	CASTGTRGYTF
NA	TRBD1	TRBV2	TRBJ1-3	TGTGCCAGCAGAAACCAGGGGGCGGCTGGAAACACCATATATTTT	CASRNQGAAGNTIYF
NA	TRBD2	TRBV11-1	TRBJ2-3	TGTGCCAGCAGCAGAACGTCGGGGGATCCGGGACTAGTTCTCCGTACGCAGTATTTT	CASSRTSGDPGLVLRTQYF
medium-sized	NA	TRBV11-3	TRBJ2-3	TGTGCCAGCAGCTTGGGGGGAGGAGGAGATACGCAGTATTTT	CASSLGGGGDTQYF
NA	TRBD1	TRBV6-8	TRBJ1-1	TGTGCCAGCAGCCTCAGGGGGAAGACGAACACTGAAGCTTTCTTT	CASSLRGKTNTEAFF
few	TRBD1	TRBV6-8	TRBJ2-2	TGTGCCAGCAGTAACGGACAGGGGGACGGGGAGCTGTTTTTT	CASSNGQGDGELFF
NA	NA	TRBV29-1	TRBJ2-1	TGCAGCGTTGAAGATTGGTCACAGGGAGACAATGAGCAGTTCTTC	CSVEDWSQGDNEQFF